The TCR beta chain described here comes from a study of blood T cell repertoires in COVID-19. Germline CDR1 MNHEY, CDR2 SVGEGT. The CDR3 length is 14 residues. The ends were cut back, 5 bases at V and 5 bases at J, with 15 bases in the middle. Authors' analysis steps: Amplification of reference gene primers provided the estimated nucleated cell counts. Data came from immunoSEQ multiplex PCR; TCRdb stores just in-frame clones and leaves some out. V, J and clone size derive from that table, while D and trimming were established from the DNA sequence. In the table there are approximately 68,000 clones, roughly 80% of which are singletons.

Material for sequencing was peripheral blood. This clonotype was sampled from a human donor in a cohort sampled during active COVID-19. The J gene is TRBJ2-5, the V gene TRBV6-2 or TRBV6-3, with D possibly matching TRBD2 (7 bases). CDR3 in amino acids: CASSHLGGPETQYF. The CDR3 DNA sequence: TGTGCCAGCAGTCACCTGGGGGGGCCGGAGACCCAGTACTTC.